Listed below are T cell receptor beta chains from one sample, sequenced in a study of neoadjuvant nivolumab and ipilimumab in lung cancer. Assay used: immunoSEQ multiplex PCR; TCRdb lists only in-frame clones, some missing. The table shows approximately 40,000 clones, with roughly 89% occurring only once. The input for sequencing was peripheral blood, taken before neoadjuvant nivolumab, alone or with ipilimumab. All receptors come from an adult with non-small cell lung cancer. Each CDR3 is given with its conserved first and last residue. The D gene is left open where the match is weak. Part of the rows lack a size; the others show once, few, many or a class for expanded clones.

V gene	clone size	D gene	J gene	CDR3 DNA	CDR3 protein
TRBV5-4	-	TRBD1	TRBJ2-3	TGTGCCATCCAGGGACAGGGAGGGAGAAGCACAGATACGCAGTATTTT	CAIQGQGGRSTDTQYF
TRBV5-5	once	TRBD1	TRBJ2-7	TGTGCCAGCAGCTTGGAGGGACAGGGGTTCCCCTACGAGCAGTACTTC	CASSLEGQGFPYEQYF
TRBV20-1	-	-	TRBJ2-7	TGCAGTGCCTCGTCCGGGGAAGGGCAGTACTTC	CSASSGEGQYF
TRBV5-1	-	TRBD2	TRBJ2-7	TGCGCCAGCAGCTTTGGACTAGCGGGGGCCTACGAGCAGTACTTC	CASSFGLAGAYEQYF
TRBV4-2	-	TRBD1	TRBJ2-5	TGTGCCAGCAGCCAGGGACAGGGGGCGCCGGAGACCCAGTACTTC	CASSQGQGAPETQYF
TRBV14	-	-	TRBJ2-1	TGTGCCAGCAGCCAAGGGGGACGGGTCTACAATGAGCAGTTCTTC	CASSQGGRVYNEQFF
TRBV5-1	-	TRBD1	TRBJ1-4	TGCGCCAGCAGCCCGGGACAGGGTAGTGAAAAACTGTTTTTT	CASSPGQGSEKLFF
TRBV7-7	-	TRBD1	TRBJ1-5	TGTGCCAGCAGCTTACGGAACAGGGGTGATCAGCCCCAGCATTTT	CASSLRNRGDQPQHF
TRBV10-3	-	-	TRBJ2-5	TGTGCCATCAGTGATTACAGGTACCAAGAGACCCAGTACTTC	CAISDYRYQETQYF
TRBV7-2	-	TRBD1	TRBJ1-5	TGTGCCAGCAGCTTCGGGACAGGAGTGCGCGGTCAGCCCCAGCATTTT	CASSFGTGVRGQPQHF
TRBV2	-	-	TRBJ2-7	TGTGCCAGCACACAGGCAGACTCCTACGAGCAGTACTTC	CASTQADSYEQYF
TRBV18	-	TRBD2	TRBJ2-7	TGTGCCAGCTCACCACGCGGAACAAACGCGGGGGGATACGAGCAGTACTTC	CASSPRGTNAGGYEQYF
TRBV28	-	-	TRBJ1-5	TGTGCCAGCAGTAACCCCTTGAGGTATAAACAGGGTGATAGCAATCAGCCCCAGCATTTT	CASSNPLRYKQGDSNQPQHF
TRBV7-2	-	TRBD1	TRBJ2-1	TGTGCCAGCAGCTCAAGGACAGGGGCTCGGGCTGAGCAGTTCTTC	CASSSRTGARAEQFF
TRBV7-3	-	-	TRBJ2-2	TGTGCCAGCAGCCGGGGGCTAGGGAATCCCGGGGAGCTGTTTTTT	CASSRGLGNPGELFF
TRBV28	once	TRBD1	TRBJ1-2	TGTGCCAGCAGTTTGCGACAGGGACGCTATGGCTACACCTTC	CASSLRQGRYGYTF
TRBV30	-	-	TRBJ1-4	TGTGCCTGGAGTGTACGCCAGAAGGATGAAAAACTGTTTTTT	CAWSVRQKDEKLFF
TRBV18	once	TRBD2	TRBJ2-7	TGTGCCAGCTCTAGCGGGTACTCCTACGAGCAGTACTTC	CASSSGYSYEQYF
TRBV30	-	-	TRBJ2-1	TGTGCCTGGAGCTCTAGCCGCAATGAGCAGTTCTTC	CAWSSSRNEQFF
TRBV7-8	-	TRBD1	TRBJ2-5	TGTGCCAGCAGCCCCAAGGGGGCCTTGGGGCAAGAGACCCAGTACTTC	CASSPKGALGQETQYF
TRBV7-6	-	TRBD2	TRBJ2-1	TGTGCCAGCAGCCTGGGACTAGCGGGAGGATACAATGAGCAGTTCTTC	CASSLGLAGGYNEQFF
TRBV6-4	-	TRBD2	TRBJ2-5	TGTGCCAGCAGTGAGGGGCTAGCGGGAGGACAAGAGACCCAGTACTTC	CASSEGLAGGQETQYF
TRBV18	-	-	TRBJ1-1	TGTGCCAGCTCACCGGGGGGCCACACTGAAGCTTTCTTT	CASSPGGHTEAFF
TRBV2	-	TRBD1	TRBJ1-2	TGTGCCAGCAGTGAGAAGGGACAGGGATATTTTGGCTACACCTTC	CASSEKGQGYFGYTF
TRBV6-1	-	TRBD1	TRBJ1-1	TGTGCCAGCCTACCGGGACAGAGCTTACTTGAAGCTTTCTTT	CASLPGQSLLEAFF
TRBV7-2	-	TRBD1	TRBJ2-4	TGTGCCAGCAGCGGCAGGGGGAGCGGAGCCAAAAACATTCAGTACTTC	CASSGRGSGAKNIQYF
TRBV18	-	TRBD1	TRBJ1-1	TGTGCCAGCTCACTCGGAGGGACAGGGCTGAACACTGAAGCTTTCTTT	CASSLGGTGLNTEAFF
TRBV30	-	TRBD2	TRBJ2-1	TGTGCCTGGAGTAGCGGGAGGGCCCGTGAGCAGTTCTTC	CAWSSGRAREQFF
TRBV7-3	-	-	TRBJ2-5	TGTGCCAGCAGCTTAGGTGGGAGGGAGACCCAGTACTTC	CASSLGGRETQYF
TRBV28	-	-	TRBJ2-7	TGTGCCAGCAGTTTATGGCAGGGCTCCGGCTACGAGCAGTACTTC	CASSLWQGSGYEQYF
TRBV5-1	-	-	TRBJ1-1	TGCGCCAGCAGCTTCACACGGGACACTGAAGCTTTCTTT	CASSFTRDTEAFF
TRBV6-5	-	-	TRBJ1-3	TGTGCCAGCAGTTACGGACGGGACGGAAACACCATATATTTT	CASSYGRDGNTIYF
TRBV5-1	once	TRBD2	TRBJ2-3	TGCGCCAGCAGCTCACTAGCGGGATTATACACAGATACGCAGTATTTT	CASSSLAGLYTDTQYF
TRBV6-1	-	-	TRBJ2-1	TGTGCCAGCAGTGAACACAGAGCTAGCTCCTACAATGAGCAGTTCTTC	CASSEHRASSYNEQFF
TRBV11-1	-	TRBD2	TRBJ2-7	TGTGCCAGCGGAACGGGGACTAGCGTCCTCTACGAGCAGTACTTC	CASGTGTSVLYEQYF
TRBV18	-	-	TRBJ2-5	TGTGCCAGCTCACCACCCTCGACAGCTGAGACCCAGTACTTC	CASSPPSTAETQYF
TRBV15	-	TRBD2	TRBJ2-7	TGTGCCACCAGCAAGGCTAGCGGGATGTACGAGCAGTACTTC	CATSKASGMYEQYF
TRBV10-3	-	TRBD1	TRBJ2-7	TGTGCCATCAGTGCCGGGACAGGGTTGTCACCGGACTTC	CAISAGTGLSPDF
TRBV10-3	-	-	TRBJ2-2	TGTGCCATCGGGAAGACAGAAGGGGAGCTGTTTTTT	CAIGKTEGELFF
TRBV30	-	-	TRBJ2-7	TGTGCCTGGAGTGTTGGCAACTACGAGCAGTACTTC	CAWSVGNYEQYF